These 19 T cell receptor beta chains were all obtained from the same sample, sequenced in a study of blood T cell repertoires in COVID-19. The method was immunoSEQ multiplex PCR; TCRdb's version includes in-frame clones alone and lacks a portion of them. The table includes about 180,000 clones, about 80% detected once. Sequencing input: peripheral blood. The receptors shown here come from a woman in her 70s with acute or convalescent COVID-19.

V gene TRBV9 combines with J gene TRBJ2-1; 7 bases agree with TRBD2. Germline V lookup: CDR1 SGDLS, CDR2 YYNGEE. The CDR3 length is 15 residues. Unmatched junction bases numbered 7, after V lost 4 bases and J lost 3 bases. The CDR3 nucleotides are TGTGCCAGCAGCCCTAGACTAGCTGACTACAATGAGCAGTTCTTC. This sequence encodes CASSPRLADYNEQFF.

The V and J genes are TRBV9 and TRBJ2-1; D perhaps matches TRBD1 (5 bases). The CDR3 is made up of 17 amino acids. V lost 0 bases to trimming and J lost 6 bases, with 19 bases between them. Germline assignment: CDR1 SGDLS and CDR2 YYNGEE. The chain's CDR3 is CASSVAKVSGYPNEQFF. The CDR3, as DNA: TGTGCCAGCAGCGTAGCTAAGGTCTCAGGGTACCCCAATGAGCAGTTCTTC. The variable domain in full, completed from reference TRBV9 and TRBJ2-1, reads DSGVTQTPKHLITATGQRVTLRCSPRSGDLSVYWYQQSLDQGLQFLIQYYNGEERAKGNILERFSAQQFPDLHSELNLSSLELGDSALYFCASSVAKVSGYPNEQFFGPGTRLTVL.

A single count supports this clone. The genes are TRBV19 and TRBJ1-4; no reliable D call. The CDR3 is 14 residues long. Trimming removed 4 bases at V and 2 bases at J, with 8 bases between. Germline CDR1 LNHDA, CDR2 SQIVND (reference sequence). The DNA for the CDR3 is TGTGCCAGTAGTAGAGGCGAGACTAATGAAAAACTGTTTTTT. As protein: CASSRGETNEKLFF.

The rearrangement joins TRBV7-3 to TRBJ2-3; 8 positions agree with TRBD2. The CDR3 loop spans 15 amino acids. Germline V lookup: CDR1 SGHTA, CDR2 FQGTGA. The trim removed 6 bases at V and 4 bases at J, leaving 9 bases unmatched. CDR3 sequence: CASSLISGRSDTQYF. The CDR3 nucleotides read TGTGCCAGCAGTCTCATCAGCGGGAGATCAGATACGCAGTATTTT.

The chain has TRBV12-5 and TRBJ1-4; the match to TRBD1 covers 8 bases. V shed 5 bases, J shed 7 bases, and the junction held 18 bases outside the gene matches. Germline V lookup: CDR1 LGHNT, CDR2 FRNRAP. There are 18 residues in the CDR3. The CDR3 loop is CASGTTTTIQGAGEKLFF. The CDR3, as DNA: TGTGCTAGTGGTACCACAACTACTATCCAGGGGGCTGGTGAAAAACTGTTTTTT.

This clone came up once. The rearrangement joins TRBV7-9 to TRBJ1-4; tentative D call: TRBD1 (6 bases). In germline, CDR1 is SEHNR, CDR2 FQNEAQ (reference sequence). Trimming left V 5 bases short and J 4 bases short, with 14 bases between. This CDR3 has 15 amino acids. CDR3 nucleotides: TGTGCCAGCAGCCCAGGGGCAGGGGATAATGAAAAACTGTTTTTT. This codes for CASSPGAGDNEKLFF.

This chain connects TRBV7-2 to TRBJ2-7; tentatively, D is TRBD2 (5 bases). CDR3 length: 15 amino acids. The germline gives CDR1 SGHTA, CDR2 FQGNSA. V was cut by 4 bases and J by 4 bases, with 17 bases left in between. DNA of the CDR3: TGTGCCAGCAGCTCGGTAGGACTCGGCGAGTACGAGCAGTACTTC. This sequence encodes CASSSVGLGEYEQYF. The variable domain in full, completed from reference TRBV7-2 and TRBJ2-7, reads GAGVSQSPSNKVTEKGKDVELRCDPISGHTALYWYRQSLGQGLEFLIYFQGNSAPDKSGLPSDRFSAERTGGSVSTLTIQRTQQEDSAVYLCASSSVGLGEYEQYFGPGTRLTVT.

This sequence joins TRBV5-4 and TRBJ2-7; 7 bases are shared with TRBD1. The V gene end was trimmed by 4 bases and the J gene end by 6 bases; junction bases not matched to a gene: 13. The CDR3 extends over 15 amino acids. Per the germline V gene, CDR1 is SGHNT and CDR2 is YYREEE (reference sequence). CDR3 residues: CASSADTGAMFEQYF. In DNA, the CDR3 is TGTGCCAGCAGCGCAGATACAGGGGCGATGTTCGAGCAGTACTTC.

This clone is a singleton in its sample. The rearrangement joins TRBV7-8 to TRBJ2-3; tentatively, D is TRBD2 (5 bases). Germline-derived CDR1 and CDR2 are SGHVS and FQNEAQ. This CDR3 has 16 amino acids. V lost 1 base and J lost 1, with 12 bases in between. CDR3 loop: CASSLETLRGTDTQYF. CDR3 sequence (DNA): TGTGCCAGCAGCTTAGAGACCTTGCGGGGCACAGATACGCAGTATTTT.

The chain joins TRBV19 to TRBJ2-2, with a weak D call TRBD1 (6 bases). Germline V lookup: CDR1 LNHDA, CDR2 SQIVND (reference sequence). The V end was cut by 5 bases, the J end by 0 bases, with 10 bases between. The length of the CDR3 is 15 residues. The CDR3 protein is CASSLQGSNTGELFF. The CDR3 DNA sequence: TGTGCCAGTAGTCTACAGGGATCGAACACCGGGGAGCTGTTTTTT. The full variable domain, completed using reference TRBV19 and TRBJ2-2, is DGGITQSPKYLFRKEGQNVTLSCEQNLNHDAMYWYRQDPGQGLRLIYYSQIVNDFQKGDIAEGYSVSREKKESFPLTVTSAQKNPTAFYLCASSLQGSNTGELFFGEGSRLTVL.

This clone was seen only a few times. The CDR3 is CASSIERATGELFF. In nucleotides, the CDR3 is TGTGCCAGCAGTATAGAGCGGGCGACCGGGGAGCTGTTTTTT. The V call is TRBV5-6, the J call TRBJ2-2; maybe TRBD2 (6 bases). V was clipped by 5 bases and J by 5 bases, with 13 bases between them. CDR1 and CDR2 (germline): SGHDT, YYEEEE. This CDR3 has 14 residues. The full variable domain, with the rest looked up from reference TRBV5-6 and TRBJ2-2, is DAGVTQSPTHLIKTRGQQVTLRCSPKSGHDTVSWYQQALGQGPQFIFQYYEEEERQRGNFPDRFSGHQFPNYSSELNVNALLLGDSALYLCASSIERATGELFFGEGSRLTVL.

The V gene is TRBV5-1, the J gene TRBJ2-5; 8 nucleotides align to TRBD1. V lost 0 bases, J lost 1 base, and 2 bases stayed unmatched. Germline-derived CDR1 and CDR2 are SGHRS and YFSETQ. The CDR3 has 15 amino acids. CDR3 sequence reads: CASSLAGQGQETQYF. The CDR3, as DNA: TGCGCCAGCAGCTTGGCCGGACAGGGCCAAGAGACCCAGTACTTC.

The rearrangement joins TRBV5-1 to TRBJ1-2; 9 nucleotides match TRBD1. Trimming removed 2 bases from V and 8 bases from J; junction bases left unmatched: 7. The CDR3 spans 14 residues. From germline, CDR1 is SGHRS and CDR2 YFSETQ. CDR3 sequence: CASSFSGTGNGYTF. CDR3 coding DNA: TGCGCCAGCAGCTTCTCCGGGACAGGGAACGGCTACACCTTC.

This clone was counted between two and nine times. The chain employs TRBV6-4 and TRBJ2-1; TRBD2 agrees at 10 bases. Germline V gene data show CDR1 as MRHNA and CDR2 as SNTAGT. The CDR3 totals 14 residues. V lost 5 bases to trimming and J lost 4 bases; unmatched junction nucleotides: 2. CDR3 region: CASSLAGAYNEQFF. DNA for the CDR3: TGTGCCAGCAGTCTAGCGGGAGCTTACAATGAGCAGTTCTTC.

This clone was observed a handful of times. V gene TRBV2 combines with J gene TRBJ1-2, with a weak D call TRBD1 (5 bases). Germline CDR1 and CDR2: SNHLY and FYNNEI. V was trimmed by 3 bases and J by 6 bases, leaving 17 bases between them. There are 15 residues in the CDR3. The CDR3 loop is CASSETRVRHDGYTF. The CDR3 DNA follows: TGTGCCAGCAGTGAGACCAGGGTAAGGCATGATGGCTACACCTTC.

The CDR3 DNA reads as TGTGCCAGCAGCTTCTCCCCCGGGACTAGCGGGGCGGGGGCGCAGTATTTT. Its protein is CASSFSPGTSGAGAQYF. The chain employs TRBV13 and TRBJ2-3; 13 bases are a match to TRBD2. The trim removed 3 bases at V and 10 bases at J, leaving 13 bases unmatched. The CDR3 contains 17 residues. Looked up from germline, CDR1 is PRHDT and CDR2 is FYEKMQ (reference sequence).

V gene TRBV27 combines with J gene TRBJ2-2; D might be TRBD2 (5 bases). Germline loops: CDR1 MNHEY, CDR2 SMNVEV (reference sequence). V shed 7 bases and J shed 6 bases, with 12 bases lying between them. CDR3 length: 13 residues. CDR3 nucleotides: TGTGCCAGCACCGAAACCGGGGCCGGGGAGCTGTTTTTT. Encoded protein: CASTETGAGELFF.

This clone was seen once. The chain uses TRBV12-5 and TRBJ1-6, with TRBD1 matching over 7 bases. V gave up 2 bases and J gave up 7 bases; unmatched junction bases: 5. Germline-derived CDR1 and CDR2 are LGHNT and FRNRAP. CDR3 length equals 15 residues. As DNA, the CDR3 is TGTGCTAGTGGTTTGTCTTCAGGGGGGAATTCACCCCTCCACTTT. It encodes CASGLSSGGNSPLHF. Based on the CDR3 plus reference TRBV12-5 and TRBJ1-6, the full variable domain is DARVTQTPRHKVTEMGQEVTMRCQPILGHNTVFWYRQTMMQGLELLAYFRNRAPLDDSGMPKDRFSAEMPDATLATLKIQPSEPRDSAVYFCASGLSSGGNSPLHFGNGTRLTVT.

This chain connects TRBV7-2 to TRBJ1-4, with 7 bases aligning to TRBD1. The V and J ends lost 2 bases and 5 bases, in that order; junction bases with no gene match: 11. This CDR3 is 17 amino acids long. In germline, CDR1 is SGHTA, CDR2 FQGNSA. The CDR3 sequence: CASSLLGRTGPNEKLFF. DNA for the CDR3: TGTGCCAGCAGCTTATTAGGAAGGACAGGCCCCAATGAAAAACTGTTTTTT.